This TCR beta chain came from a study of cytomegalovirus exposure and HLA in healthy donors. PCR employed 60 Vbeta and 13 Jbeta primers. Profiling relied on immunoSEQ multiplex PCR, and the TCRdb table lists in-frame clones only, not all of them. The sample has 150,000 to 180,000 clones; about 68% are singletons. The trim removed 7 bases at V and 5 bases at J, leaving 6 bases unmatched. Germline lookup yields CDR1 SNHLY and CDR2 FYNNEI. CDR3 length: 13 residues. The rearrangement links TRBV2 to TRBJ1-2; TRBD1 aligns across 8 bases. The TCR was taken from a young man in good health and CMV-seronegative. Sequencing was done on a sample of PBMCs. The CDR3 bases are TGTGCCAGCATGAAACAGGGGGGGTATGGCTACACCTTC. Protein: CASMKQGGYGYTF.